The T cell receptor beta chain under discussion was sequenced for a study of T-cell memory formation after mild COVID-19. Study-wide points: Contracting CD4+ clones were located mainly in CM and EM, and CD8+ clones in EMRA. Clonal second-wave expansions that peaked on day 37 had unconfirmed SARS-CoV-2 specificity. Whereas later expanders leaned CD4+, clones contracting day 15 to 85 showed a balanced CD4/CD8 makeup.

In regard to this clonotype: The antigen remains undetermined.

The CDR3 runs 13 residues. Germline CDR1 and CDR2: SGHTA and FQGNSA. V gave up 2 bases and J gave up 3 bases, with 5 bases separating them. One entry per CDR3 protein results from TCRdb running MiXCR on the 5' RACE reads. The sample holds hundreds of thousands of distinct CDR3 sequences, approximately 25% seen once. V usage is TRBV7-2 and J usage is TRBJ1-5; unclear D gene. The sequencing input was PBMCs or a T cell subset sorted from them (not recorded which). The TCR comes from an adult woman who had mild COVID-19 (a few samples of this study predate the infection). Cell type and time point are not known. The CDR3 is CASSLTDNQPQHF. CDR3 DNA: TGTGCCAGCAGCTTAACGGACAATCAGCCCCAGCATTTT.